This record looks at one T cell receptor (beta chain) sequence and its context. Its antigen is unknown. The sample belongs to a study of regulatory T cells in long-lasting Graves disease. Looking at the study overall: More than 5 years of antithyroid drugs with positive TSH receptor antibodies defined persistent Graves' disease. General study points: In persistent patients, shared public clonotypes (approximately 3,000) outnumbered those in new patients (roughly 1,000). Persistent Graves' patients showed reduced TCR diversity versus newly diagnosed patients.

Arm-PCR with iRepertoire HTBI primers amplified the CDR3 regions for these TCR beta libraries. TCRdb processed the multiplex PCR reads anew with MiXCR; each CDR3 protein has one entry. The sample shows a few hundred thousand distinct CDR3 sequences, about 23% of them seen only once. As for time point: persistent/refractory GD, antithyroid drugs over 5 years with positive TRAb. RNA isolated from PBMCs was used to make the TCR library. This CDR3 is 16 amino acids long. Trimming removed 3 bases from V and 0 bases from J, with 16 bases in between. The V gene's germline CDR1 is SGHRS and CDR2 YFSETQ. The sample in question was peripheral blood mononuclear cells (PBMCs), obtained when the disease was refractory, from a patient treated with antithyroid drugs. The clonotype was recovered from a woman aged 40 to 50 with Graves disease. The chain has TRBV5-1 and TRBJ2-7; D is unresolved. The CDR3 sequence: CASSSESTASSYEQYF. CDR3 DNA sequence: TGCGCCAGCAGCTCCGAAAGTACTGCAAGCTCCTACGAGCAGTACTTC.